Each of the 30 T cell receptor beta chains below was sequenced from the same sample in a study of blood T cell repertoires in COVID-19. Method: immunoSEQ multiplex PCR; TCRdb's copy keeps in-frame clones and lacks some. Among about 68,000 clones listed, around 85% were seen once. Sequenced material: peripheral blood. The receptors derive from a middle-aged man with acute or convalescent COVID-19.

The chain employs TRBV6-1 and TRBJ2-7; D is perhaps TRBD2 (5 bases). Trimming removed 2 bases from V and 4 bases from J, with 15 bases in between. CDR1 is MNHNS, CDR2 SASEGT, per germline. The CDR3 consists of 15 residues. The CDR3 reads CASSEWTRKLYEQYV. The CDR3 DNA follows: TGTGCCAGCAGTGAATGGACTCGCAAACTATACGAGCAGTACGTC.

The V gene is TRBV5-1, the J gene TRBJ2-7; a possible D gene is TRBD2 (6 bases). Trimming removed 1 base from V and 0 bases from J, with 11 bases in between. This CDR3 spans 15 amino acids. The V gene's germline CDR1 is SGHRS and CDR2 YFSETQ. The chain's CDR3 is CASSLWGESSYEQYF. CDR3 DNA sequence: TGCGCCAGCAGCTTGTGGGGGGAGAGCTCCTACGAGCAGTACTTC.

The rearrangement links TRBV29-1 to TRBJ2-5; tentative D call: TRBD1 (6 bases). The V gene's germline CDR1 is SQVTM and CDR2 ANQGSEA. The V end lost 6 bases, the J end lost 4 bases, and 12 bases lay between the germline ends. The CDR3 runs 12 residues. CDR3 sequence (DNA): TGCAGCGTCAGGACAGCGAGAGAGACCCAGTACTTC. Translated, it gives CSVRTARETQYF.

This chain joins TRBV11-2 and TRBJ2-5, with TRBD1 matching 8 bases. The germline V gene has CDR1 SGHAT and CDR2 FQNNGV. This CDR3 spans 15 amino acids. The V gene end was trimmed by 5 bases and the J gene end by 3 bases; junction bases not matched to a gene: 8. The CDR3 sequence is CASSPWTGKKETQYF. As DNA, the CDR3 is TGTGCCAGCAGCCCCTGGACAGGGAAAAAAGAGACCCAGTACTTC.

This sequence joins TRBV5-1 and TRBJ1-2; 7 bases line up with TRBD1. Germline CDR1 and CDR2: SGHRS and YFSETQ. Trimming removed 4 bases from V and 7 bases from J; junction bases left unmatched: 10. The CDR3 contains 14 residues. For the CDR3, the DNA is TGCGCCAGCAGCAAGGGGGCCCTAGAGGGTGGCTACACCTTC. Translated, it gives CASSKGALEGGYTF.

The sample holds one count of this clone. The gene calls are TRBV9 and TRBJ2-7, with 9 bases matching TRBD1. Germline lookup yields CDR1 SGDLS and CDR2 YYNGEE. Trimming at V came to 4 bases and at J to 0 bases, leaving 5 bases not matched to a gene. The CDR3 spans 15 residues. The CDR3 loop is CASSSGQGSSYEQYF. CDR3 nucleotide sequence: TGTGCCAGCAGCAGCGGACAGGGGAGCTCCTACGAGCAGTACTTC. Filled out from reference TRBV9 and TRBJ2-7, the complete variable domain reads DSGVTQTPKHLITATGQRVTLRCSPRSGDLSVYWYQQSLDQGLQFLIQYYNGEERAKGNILERFSAQQFPDLHSELNLSSLELGDSALYFCASSSGQGSSYEQYFGPGTRLTVT.

The chain couples TRBV6-5 to TRBJ1-5; TRBD1 matches at 10 bases. Per the germline V gene, CDR1 is MNHEY and CDR2 is SVGAGI. The CDR3 sequence is 15 residues long. After removal of 6 bases from V and 4 bases from J, the junction contained 6 bases not matched to a gene. CDR3 in amino acids: CASREGQGPNQPQHF. DNA for the CDR3: TGTGCCAGCAGGGAGGGACAGGGGCCTAATCAGCCCCAGCATTTT.

This clone was counted a single time. The CDR3 region has the DNA TGTGCCAGCAGCGGAGGCGGGACAGTCCAGTACCATGAGCAGTTCTTC. Protein product: CASSGGGTVQYHEQFF. The chain combines TRBV9 with TRBJ2-1, with D possibly TRBD1 on 7 matching bases. The length of the CDR3 is 16 residues. V gave up 3 bases and J gave up 8 bases, with 21 bases separating them. CDR1 and CDR2 from the germline V gene are SGDLS and YYNGEE.

The rearrangement links TRBV9 to TRBJ2-5, with D tentatively TRBD2 (6 bases). V shed 0 bases and J shed 4 bases, with 10 bases lying between them. This CDR3 is 14 amino acids long. Germline values: CDR1 SGDLS, CDR2 YYNGEE. This chain's CDR3 is CASSVATSRETQYF. The CDR3 nucleotides are TGTGCCAGCAGCGTAGCCACTAGCCGAGAGACCCAGTACTTC.

The genes are TRBV7-2 and TRBJ1-1, with 7 nucleotides matching TRBD1. The germline CDR1 and CDR2 sequences are SGHTA and FQGNSA. Trimming removed 3 bases from V and 5 bases from J; junction bases left unmatched: 6. This CDR3 spans 14 amino acids. The CDR3 DNA reads TGTGCCAGCAGCTTCCAGGGGGGTCGGACTGAAGCTTTCTTT. Amino acid sequence: CASSFQGGRTEAFF.

The genes are TRBV6-4 and TRBJ1-6, with 7 bases matching TRBD1. Germline CDR1 is MRHNA and CDR2 is SNTAGT. The CDR3 covers 16 residues. The V segment lost 0 bases and the J segment 10 bases; nucleotides outside the gene matches: 9. CDR3 region: CASSDSTGRVSSPLHF. The CDR3 DNA sequence: TGTGCCAGCAGTGACTCGACAGGGCGCGTTAGCTCACCCCTCCACTTT.

The chain employs TRBV5-6 and TRBJ2-2; the D is unclear. This CDR3 is built from 17 residues. Trimming removed 2 bases from V and 0 bases from J, with 14 bases in between. Germline V lookup: CDR1 SGHDT, CDR2 YYEEEE. The CDR3 loop reads CASSFLSQASNTGELFF. The CDR3 nucleotides read TGTGCCAGCAGCTTCCTGAGCCAGGCTTCGAACACCGGGGAGCTGTTTTTT. Full variable domain (missing parts from reference TRBV5-6 and TRBJ2-2): DAGVTQSPTHLIKTRGQQVTLRCSPKSGHDTVSWYQQALGQGPQFIFQYYEEEERQRGNFPDRFSGHQFPNYSSELNVNALLLGDSALYLCASSFLSQASNTGELFFGEGSRLTVL.

The CDR3 is CASSGLDTFQETQYF. The DNA for the CDR3 is TGTGCCAGCTCGGGACTAGACACTTTCCAAGAGACCCAGTACTTC. The J gene is TRBJ2-5, the V gene TRBV6-5; TRBD2 matches at 8 bases. This CDR3 comprises 15 residues. Losses at the gene ends were 8 bases for V and 1 base for J; bases not matched to a gene: 9. Germline V CDR1 and CDR2: MNHEY, SVGAGI.

A single count supports this clone. The rearrangement links TRBV6-1 to TRBJ2-7; possibly TRBD2 for D (7 bases). This CDR3 has 15 amino acids. Germline values: CDR1 MNHNS, CDR2 SASEGT. V dropped 2 bases and J dropped 6 bases, with 17 bases sitting between them. The CDR3 loop is CASSEPGGRGREQYF. For the CDR3, the DNA is TGTGCCAGCAGTGAACCCGGGGGGCGAGGGCGCGAGCAGTACTTC.

As concerns this clone: Relative to the germline gene, one junction end is altered; a read error may explain this. CDR3 bases: TGTGCCAGCAGCTTGTACAGGGGGGCGATGCTGGCTGCCTTC. This codes for CASSLYRGAMLAAF. The chain employs TRBV5-6 and TRBJ1-2; 8 bases are shared with TRBD1. In germline, CDR1 is SGHDT, CDR2 YYEEEE. This CDR3 has 14 amino acids.

The chain uses TRBV7-3 and TRBJ2-2; TRBD1 agrees at 7 bases. CDR3 size: 15 residues. V trimming: 5 bases; J trimming: 0 bases; junction bases outside the gene matches: 3. Germline V gene lookup returns CDR1 SGHTA and CDR2 FQGTGA. The CDR3 bases are TGTGCCAGCAGCCCGACAGGGCCGAACACCGGGGAGCTGTTTTTT. This translates into CASSPTGPNTGELFF.

The rearrangement joins TRBV27 to TRBJ1-1; maybe TRBD1 (5 bases). Germline CDR1 is MNHEY and CDR2 is SMNVEV (reference sequence). There are 14 residues in the CDR3. Trimming shortened V by 2 bases and J by 1 base, and 8 bases separated the two germline ends. Here the CDR3 reads CASSLGRGNTEAFF. The CDR3 region has the DNA TGTGCCAGCAGTTTAGGGAGGGGGAACACTGAAGCTTTCTTT.

The rearrangement uses TRBV11-2 and TRBJ2-5; D is possibly TRBD2 (7 bases). The germline V gene encodes CDR1 SGHAT and CDR2 FQNNGV. CDR3 length equals 17 residues. V was pared by 2 bases and J by 5 bases, with 21 bases between. The CDR3 loop reads CASSLTPRGGSRETQYF. The CDR3 DNA is TGTGCCAGCAGCTTAACCCCGAGGGGGGGTAGCCGGGAGACCCAGTACTTC.

V is TRBV2 and J is TRBJ2-3; the D gene is possibly TRBD2 (5 bases). The V end was cut by 6 bases, the J end by 0 bases, with 19 bases between. This CDR3 comprises 17 residues. The germline V gene has CDR1 SNHLY and CDR2 FYNNEI. The CDR3 DNA reads as TGTGCCAGCAGGCCTATTAGCCGGGGAAGTAGCACAGATACGCAGTATTTT. Translation gives CASRPISRGSSTDTQYF.

The V and J genes are TRBV10-3 and TRBJ1-4; 7 bases agree with TRBD1. Germline values: CDR1 ENHRY, CDR2 SYGVKD. Losses at the gene ends were 10 bases for V and 6 bases for J; bases not matched to a gene: 11. This CDR3 spans 14 amino acids. The chain's CDR3 is CATLSGTEDEKLFF. The DNA for the CDR3 is TGTGCCACGCTTTCCGGGACAGAGGATGAAAAACTGTTTTTT.

This rearrangement joins TRBV5-4 to TRBJ1-1; 11 bases are a match to TRBD1. This CDR3 region has 16 residues. Germline CDR1 reads SGHNT; CDR2 reads YYREEE (reference sequence). The junction had 9 bases not matched to a gene; V was cut back by 4 bases and J by 4 bases. CDR3 in DNA: TGTGCCAGCAGCGGCGGACAGGGGGCGGTGGGCACTGAAGCTTTCTTT. Translating gives CASSGGQGAVGTEAFF.

V and J are TRBV27 and TRBJ2-7; 9 bases are a match to TRBD2. Germline V gives CDR1 MNHEY, CDR2 SMNVEV (reference sequence). Losses at the gene ends were 6 bases for V and 6 bases for J; bases not matched to a gene: 6. CDR3 size: 13 residues. CDR3 loop: CASSRNSGGEQYF. The CDR3 bases are TGTGCCAGCAGCCGAAATAGCGGGGGCGAGCAGTACTTC.

The gene calls are TRBV10-3 and TRBJ1-3; a possible D gene is TRBD1 (6 bases). The CDR3 consists of 17 residues. Trimming removed 6 bases at V and 5 bases at J, with 23 bases between. Germline CDR1 is ENHRY and CDR2 is SYGVKD. The CDR3 region has the DNA TGTGCCATCAGCCCACCTGATAGGGGGATCCTAAGAAACACCATATATTTT. This encodes CAISPPDRGILRNTIYF.

In this sample, this clone turned up once. The V call is TRBV5-4, the J call TRBJ2-1; 14 nucleotides line up with TRBD2. The CDR3 has 17 residues. Germline lookup yields CDR1 SGHNT and CDR2 YYREEE (reference sequence). With V trimmed by 9 bases and J by 3 bases, 11 bases remained unmatched. CDR3 DNA: TGTGCCACCGCGTCCGGGACTAGCGGGGGTGGCTACAATGAGCAGTTCTTC. Translating it yields CATASGTSGGGYNEQFF. Combining the CDR3 with reference TRBV5-4 and TRBJ2-1 gives the whole variable domain ETGVTQSPTHLIKTRGQQVTLRCSSQSGHNTVSWYQQALGQGPQFIFQYYREEENGRGNFPPRFSGLQFPNYSSELNVNALELDDSALYLCATASGTSGGGYNEQFFGPGTRLTVL.

The CDR3 region has the DNA TGTGCCAGCAGTGCCGGCGGGACAGGGGTTTGGCCCCAGCATTTT. It is translated as CASSAGGTGVWPQHF. The chain has TRBV6-4 and TRBJ1-5, with TRBD1 identical over 10 bases. The CDR3 covers 15 residues. V gave up 4 bases and J gave up 9 bases; unmatched junction bases: 9. Looked up from germline, CDR1 is MRHNA and CDR2 is SNTAGT.

Regarding this clone: Within the sample, other DNA sequences also encode this same CDR3. The V call is TRBV6-1, the J call TRBJ2-3, with 9 positions matching TRBD2. CDR3 length equals 20 residues. CDR1 and CDR2 from the germline V gene are MNHNS and SASEGT. Germline trimming cut 4 bases from V and 1 base from J; bases unmatched to any gene: 18. The CDR3 DNA sequence: TGTGCCAGCAGTGGGCTCCTGGGACTCGCGGGGGGGCGGGGCACAGATACGCAGTATTTT. Amino acid sequence: CASSGLLGLAGGRGTDTQYF.

J is TRBJ2-3 and V is TRBV5-1; 9 bases fit TRBD2. This CDR3 spans 16 amino acids. Losses at the gene ends were 0 bases for V and 2 bases for J; bases not matched to a gene: 4. CDR1 and CDR2 (germline): SGHRS, YFSETQ. In nucleotides, the CDR3 is TGCGCCAGCAGCTTGGTAATAGCGGGGGACACAGATACGCAGTATTTT. Its protein is CASSLVIAGDTDTQYF. Together with reference TRBV5-1 and TRBJ2-3, the CDR3 gives the full variable domain: KAGVTQTPRYLIKTRGQQVTLSCSPISGHRSVSWYQQTPGQGLQFLFEYFSETQRNKGNFPGRFSGRQFSNSRSEMNVSTLELGDSALYLCASSLVIAGDTDTQYFGPGTRLTVL.

This clone was counted a few times. The V call is TRBV7-3, the J call TRBJ2-1; TRBD2 matches at 12 bases. The V segment lost 2 bases and the J segment 10 bases; nucleotides outside the gene matches: 9. CDR1 and CDR2 (germline): SGHTA, FQGTGA. The CDR3 consists of 16 residues. The DNA of the CDR3 is TGTGCCAGCAGCTTAGAGGGGACTAGCGGGTACTTAGAGCAGTTCTTC. Its translation: CASSLEGTSGYLEQFF. The full variable domain, in which reference TRBV7-3 and TRBJ2-1 provide the parts outside the CDR3, is GAGVSQTPSNKVTEKGKYVELRCDPISGHTALYWYRQSLGQGPEFLIYFQGTGAADDSGLPNDRFFAVRPEGSVSTLKIQRTERGDSAVYLCASSLEGTSGYLEQFFGPGTRLTVL.

The rearrangement uses TRBV30 and TRBJ2-3; TRBD2 matches 13 bases. Germline loops: CDR1 GTSNPN, CDR2 SVGIG (reference sequence). This CDR3 spans 15 amino acids. V lost 5 bases to trimming and J lost 1 base; unmatched junction nucleotides: 3. The CDR3 sequence is CAWGTSGVGTDTQYF. The CDR3, as DNA: TGTGCCTGGGGGACTAGCGGGGTTGGCACAGATACGCAGTATTTT.

The CDR3, as DNA: TGTGCCATCAGTACTCCCGTCACGGGGGTTCGGAACACTGAAGCTTTCTTT. Protein product: CAISTPVTGVRNTEAFF. This rearrangement joins TRBV10-3 to TRBJ1-1, with TRBD1 as a possible D gene (5 bases). The CDR3 length is 17 residues. CDR1 ENHRY and CDR2 SYGVKD come from the germline V gene. Trimming left V 5 bases short and J 1 base short, with 20 bases between.